This TCR beta chain was identified in a study of technical replicates of blood from four donors. This table comes from immunoSEQ multiplex PCR, and its TCRdb copy is limited to in-frame clones, with some not included. The sample records 55,000 to 70,000 clones, approximately 83% being singletons. Germline V gives CDR1 SEHNR, CDR2 FQNEAQ (reference sequence). CDR3 size: 16 residues. V was trimmed by 4 bases and J by 8 bases, leaving 20 bases between them. This chain connects TRBV7-9 to TRBJ2-2, with D possibly matching TRBD1 (6 bases). The sample comprised PBMCs. This TCR came from a human donor in good health. Some clones in this sample may be carry-over from other donors' samples. CDR3 nucleotide sequence: TGTGCCAGCAGCTCCCCTTGGCGGACAGTCGTAGGGGAGCTGTTTTTT. This translates into CASSSPWRTVVGELFF.